A single sample gave rise to the 20 T cell receptor beta chains below, sequenced in a study of glioma-infiltrating T cells. The iRepertoire nested amplicon-rescue multiplex PCR amplified TCR alpha and beta CDR3s from RNA. TCRdb re-derived calls from the multiplex PCR reads in MiXCR, one entry per CDR3 protein. The sample contains around 44,000 distinct CDR3 sequences, around 20% of which appear only once. The specimen was glioma tissue, nonneoplastic brain tissue, or PBMCs (not recorded which). All receptors come from a human donor with low-grade glioma or glioblastoma, undergoing nonglioma brain surgery, or in good health (not recorded which).

Remarks on this clonotype: A read error may explain this, as a much larger clone is one base away. The chain joins TRBV27 to TRBJ1-1, with a tentative D call TRBD1 (6 bases). Germline V lookup: CDR1 MNHEY, CDR2 SMNVEV (reference sequence). The CDR3 extends over 12 amino acids. In nucleotides, the CDR3 is TGTGCCAGCACAGGGGAATGGACTGAAGCTTTGTTT. Its translation: CASTGEWTEALF.

This clonotype was seen at least ten times. The V and J genes are TRBV3-1 and TRBJ1-4; no firm D call. The CDR3 sequence is 15 residues long. Per the germline V gene, CDR1 is LGHDT and CDR2 is YNNKEL (reference sequence). With 4 bases removed from V and 0 bases from J, the gap between germline ends came to 9 bases. CDR3 sequence reads: CASSRDAATNEKLFF. The DNA of the CDR3 is TGTGCCAGCAGCCGCGACGCTGCAACTAATGAAAAACTGTTTTTT.

The J gene is TRBJ1-2, the V gene TRBV20-1; D is ambiguous. This CDR3 has 14 residues. V lost 0 bases and J lost 12, with 20 bases in between. Germline CDR1 is DFQATT and CDR2 is SNEGSKA (reference sequence). As DNA, the CDR3 is TGCAGTGCTAGAGATCGGGCGGGCGAATATGTACACACCTTC. This gives the protein CSARDRAGEYVHTF.

A remark on this clonotype: A much larger clone lies one base from this, so it may be a read error. This chain links TRBV19 with TRBJ2-1, with TRBD2 matching 9 bases. CDR1 and CDR2 from the germline V gene are LNHDA and SQIVND (reference sequence). This CDR3 is 15 amino acids long. The CDR3 loop reads CASSIYSGGDNEKFF. The CDR3 nucleotides are TGTGCCAGTAGTATCTATAGCGGGGGAGACAATGAGAAGTTCTTC.

This clonotype was seen a few times. The J gene is TRBJ2-1, the V gene TRBV5-4; D might be TRBD2 (6 bases). The germline V gene has CDR1 SGHNT and CDR2 YYREEE (reference sequence). V was shortened by 4 bases and J by 8 bases, with 22 bases between the two germline ends. This CDR3 region has 16 residues. CDR3 sequence: CASSQDHGTAGDEQFF. Here the CDR3 DNA reads TGTGCCAGCAGCCAAGACCACGGGACTGCCGGGGATGAGCAGTTCTTC. The full variable domain, with the rest looked up from reference TRBV5-4 and TRBJ2-1, is ETGVTQSPTHLIKTRGQQVTLRCSSQSGHNTVSWYQQALGQGPQFIFQYYREEENGRGNFPPRFSGLQFPNYSSELNVNALELDDSALYLCASSQDHGTAGDEQFFGPGTRLTVL.

The table lists this clonotype with many counts. CDR3 sequence reads: CASSIRTGGNTEAFF. The DNA for the CDR3 is TGTGCCAGTAGTATTCGGACAGGGGGGAACACTGAAGCTTTCTTT. The gene calls are TRBV19 and TRBJ1-1; the match to TRBD1 covers 10 bases. Looked up from germline, CDR1 is LNHDA and CDR2 is SQIVND (reference sequence). The CDR3 consists of 15 residues. The J segment lost 1 base and the V segment lost 3 bases, leaving 2 bases of the junction unmatched.

In its sample, this clonotype ranks as medium-sized. The rearrangement joins TRBV6-2 or TRBV6-3 to TRBJ2-3; no firm D call. CDR3 length: 17 amino acids. V was clipped by 0 bases and J by 2 bases, with 15 bases between them. In germline, CDR1 is MNHEY, CDR2 SVGEGT. CDR3 sequence: CASSYSLRAEITDTQYF. DNA for the CDR3: TGTGCCAGCAGTTACTCGCTAAGGGCGGAGATCACAGATACGCAGTATTTT.

This clonotype was detected many times. The gene calls are TRBV11-3 and TRBJ2-3; D remains ambiguous. V lost 4 bases, J lost 6 bases, and 11 bases lay in between. The CDR3 loop spans 13 amino acids. The germline V gene has CDR1 SGHNT and CDR2 YENEEA. CDR3 amino acids: CASSWPLRDTQYF. Here the CDR3 DNA reads TGTGCCAGCAGCTGGCCGCTTAGGGATACGCAGTATTTT.

This clonotype is medium-sized by share. The DNA of the CDR3 is TGTGCCAGCAGTTACGGGACAGGGATCACAGATACGCAGTATTTT. Encoded protein: CASSYGTGITDTQYF. This chain joins TRBV6-2 or TRBV6-3 and TRBJ2-3, with 9 bases identical to TRBD1. The CDR3 spans 15 residues. V shed 2 bases and J 2 bases; nucleotides not matched to a gene: 2. Germline V lookup: CDR1 MNHEY, CDR2 SVGEGT.

This clonotype was counted at least ten times. J is TRBJ1-6 and V is TRBV7-3, with D possibly TRBD1 on 6 matching bases. This CDR3 comprises 14 residues. V lost 5 bases, J lost 9 bases, and 14 bases lay in between. Germline values: CDR1 SGHTA, CDR2 FQGTGA. The CDR3: CASSATGSGSPLHF. The CDR3 nucleotides are TGTGCCAGCAGCGCCACAGGGTCCGGTTCACCCCTCCACTTT.

This clonotype has ten or more counts. J is TRBJ2-7 and V is TRBV11-2; 9 bases map to TRBD2. The germline V gene encodes CDR1 SGHAT and CDR2 FQNNGV. The CDR3 runs to 16 residues. The ends lost 5 bases at V and 0 bases at J; junction bases unmatched: 8. CDR3 coding DNA: TGTGCCAGCAGCCAATCCGGGACTAGCTACTCCTACGAGCAGTACTTC. Protein: CASSQSGTSYSYEQYF.

The sample holds a few counts of this clonotype. V is TRBV29-1 and J is TRBJ2-1; 11 bases are a match to TRBD2. The V segment lost 5 bases and the J segment 8 bases; nucleotides outside the gene matches: 5. Germline V CDR1 and CDR2: SQVTM, ANQGSEA. This CDR3 has 13 residues. CDR3 region: CSVKTSGRYEQFF. As DNA, the CDR3 is TGCAGCGTTAAAACTAGCGGGAGATATGAGCAGTTCTTC.

This clonotype was counted at least ten times. The V call is TRBV12-3 or TRBV12-4, the J call TRBJ2-3, with D possibly being TRBD1 (6 bases). CDR3 length equals 14 residues. Trimming took 6 bases from V and 2 from J, leaving 12 bases between them. The CDR3 region is CASSRTGLTDTQYF. CDR3 DNA: TGTGCCAGCAGCCGTACAGGGCTCACAGATACGCAGTATTTT.

This sequence joins TRBV3-1 and TRBJ2-3; D uncertain. This CDR3 has 13 amino acids. From germline, CDR1 is LGHDT and CDR2 YNNKEL (reference sequence). Trimming cost V 0 bases and J 7 bases, with 8 bases left between them. In DNA, the CDR3 is TGTGCCAGCAGCCAAGATAGGAAAAATACGCAGTATTTT. Amino acid sequence: CASSQDRKNTQYF.

This clonotype has ten or more counts. The genes are TRBV19 and TRBJ2-5; 8 bases map to TRBD1. Germline loops: CDR1 LNHDA, CDR2 SQIVND (reference sequence). V lost 8 bases, J lost 4 bases, and 3 bases stayed unmatched. The CDR3 is made up of 12 amino acids. The CDR3 is CASSTGGETQYF. CDR3 coding DNA: TGTGCCAGTTCTACAGGGGGAGAGACCCAGTACTTC.

This clonotype has at least ten counts. V is TRBV11-2 and J is TRBJ2-1, with D possibly TRBD1 on 6 matching bases. The CDR3 runs to 16 residues. Trimming shortened V by 8 bases and J by 2 bases, and 19 bases separated the two germline ends. Germline assignment: CDR1 SGHAT and CDR2 FQNNGV. CDR3 sequence: CASSLPEDRPYNEQFF. The CDR3 nucleotides read TGTGCCAGCTCCCTCCCCGAAGACAGGCCCTACAATGAGCAGTTCTTC.

This clonotype was picked up many times. The chain links TRBV4-1 to TRBJ2-7; D is unclear. V lost 4 bases to trimming and J lost 2 bases, with 9 bases between them. This CDR3 has 13 residues. The germline CDR1 and CDR2 sequences are MGHRA and YSYEKL. CDR3 DNA: TGCGCCAGCAGCCTTCTCCCCACCTACGAGCAGTACTTC. Protein sequence: CASSLLPTYEQYF.

The CDR3 coding sequence is TGTGCCAGCTTCTACCCCGTGGCCTTCAATGAGCAGTTCTTC. Translating gives CASFYPVAFNEQFF. The chain carries TRBV5-8 and TRBJ2-1, with no clear D. The germline V gene has CDR1 SGHTS and CDR2 YDEGEE. V lost 7 bases to trimming and J lost 6 bases, with 17 bases between them. The CDR3 runs to 14 residues.

This clonotype was seen more than once but under ten times. The J gene is TRBJ1-6, the V gene TRBV29-1; the match to TRBD1 covers 8 bases. The CDR3 has 14 residues. After removal of 5 bases from V and 6 bases from J, the junction contained 6 bases not matched to a gene. CDR1 is SQVTM and CDR2 is ANQGSEA in the germline V gene. For the CDR3, the DNA is TGCAGCGTTTCGGACAGGGCCCCTAATTCACCCCTCCACTTT. Its protein is CSVSDRAPNSPLHF. The complete variable domain, with remaining parts taken from reference TRBV29-1 and TRBJ1-6, reads SAVISQKPSRDICQRGTSLTIQCQVDSQVTMMFWYRQQPGQSLTLIATANQGSEATYESGFVIDKFPISRPNLTFSTLTVSNMSPEDSSIYLCSVSDRAPNSPLHFGNGTRLTVT.

At least ten counts were recorded for this clonotype. The chain combines TRBV28 with TRBJ1-6; D gene unclear. The CDR3 is 15 amino acids. Germline values: CDR1 MDHEN, CDR2 SYDVKM. V was pared by 5 bases and J by 9 bases, with 17 bases between. The chain's CDR3 is CASSTTALLSSPLHF. CDR3 DNA sequence: TGTGCCAGCAGTACCACCGCACTTCTATCTTCACCCCTCCACTTT.